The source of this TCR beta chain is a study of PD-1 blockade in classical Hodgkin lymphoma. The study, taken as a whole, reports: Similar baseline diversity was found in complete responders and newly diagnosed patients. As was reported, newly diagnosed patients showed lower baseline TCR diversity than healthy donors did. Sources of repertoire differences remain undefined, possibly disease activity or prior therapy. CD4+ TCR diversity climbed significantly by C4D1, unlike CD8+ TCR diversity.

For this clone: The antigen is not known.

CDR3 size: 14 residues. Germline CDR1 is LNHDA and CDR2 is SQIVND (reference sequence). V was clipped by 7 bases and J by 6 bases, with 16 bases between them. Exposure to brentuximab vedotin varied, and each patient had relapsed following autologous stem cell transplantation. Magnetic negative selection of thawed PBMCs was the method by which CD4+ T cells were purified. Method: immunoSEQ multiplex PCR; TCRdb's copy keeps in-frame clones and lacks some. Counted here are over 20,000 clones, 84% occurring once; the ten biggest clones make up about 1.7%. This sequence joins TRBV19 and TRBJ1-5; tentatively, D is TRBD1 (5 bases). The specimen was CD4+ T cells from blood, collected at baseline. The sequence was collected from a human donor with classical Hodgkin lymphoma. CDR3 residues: CASTNTGVGQPQHF. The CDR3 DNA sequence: TGTGCCAGTACTAATACGGGGGTGGGTCAGCCCCAGCATTTT.